These T cell receptor beta chains were read from a single sample in a study of early T cells in non-severe SARS-CoV-2 infection. TCRdb fed the 5' RACE reads into MiXCR, producing one record per CDR3 protein. The sample yields about 64,000 distinct CDR3 sequences, around 10% seen once. The sequences come from whole blood, collected at baseline. These receptors were collected from an adult who was a healthcare worker with PCR-confirmed SARS-CoV-2 infection or an uninfected control (not recorded which). Each CDR3 is given with its conserved first and last residue. A D gene is named only where the DNA matches it firmly. Clone size is not always given. Where it is, it says once, few, many or a class for expanded clones.

J gene | D gene | clone size | V gene | CDR3 DNA | CDR3 protein
TRBJ2-7 | - | many | TRBV11-2 | TGTGCCAGCAGCTTCGGAGACTATACCTACGAGCAGTACTTC | CASSFGDYTYEQYF
TRBJ1-2 | - | - | TRBV5-1 | TGCGCCAGCAGCCTCCGCGACAGGAACTATGGCTACACCTTC | CASSLRDRNYGYTF
TRBJ2-1 | - | - | TRBV30 | TGTGCCTGGAGGAGGGTAGTAGGGGCGGGTGAGCAGTTCTTC | CAWRRVVGAGEQFF
TRBJ1-1 | - | few | TRBV4-2 | TGTGCCAGCAGCCTTACTGGGCAGAACACTGAAGCTTTCTTT | CASSLTGQNTEAFF
TRBJ2-1 | - | few | TRBV6-1 | TGTGCCGCAAGGCCCACGTCCTACAATGAGCAGTTCTTC | CAARPTSYNEQFF
TRBJ2-5 | TRBD2 | - | TRBV10-3 | TGTGCCATCAGTGCGGGCCCGAGCGGGGGAAGAGAGACCCAGTACTTC | CAISAGPSGGRETQYF
TRBJ2-5 | TRBD2 | few | TRBV20-1 | TGCAGTGCTCGGGGGACTAGCGAAGGAGAGACCCAGTACTTC | CSARGTSEGETQYF
TRBJ1-2 | - | few | TRBV7-9 | TGTGCCAGCAGCCCGCCGGCGGTTGCCGGGGGGGCATATGGCTACACCTTC | CASSPPAVAGGAYGYTF
TRBJ1-6 | - | - | TRBV7-6 | TGTGCCAGCAGCTTAGAGGCAGGGAATAATTCACCCCTCCACTTT | CASSLEAGNNSPLHF
TRBJ2-3 | - | few | TRBV7-3 | TGTGCCAGCAGCTCCGGAGTTGATACGCAGTATTTT | CASSSGVDTQYF
TRBJ2-5 | - | many | TRBV5-6 | TGTGCCAGCAGCTTGACCGGGGCCGAGGGGGAGACCCAGTACTTC | CASSLTGAEGETQYF
TRBJ1-6 | - | few | TRBV15 | TGTGCCACCAGCACCCGGGTCGGATACTCACCCCTCCACTTT | CATSTRVGYSPLHF
TRBJ1-1 | - | - | TRBV7-9 | TGTGCCAGCAGTCCAAATCGTTTCACTGAAGCTTTCTTT | CASSPNRFTEAFF
TRBJ2-3 | TRBD2 | few | TRBV7-3 | TGTGCCAGCAGCTCCGCGGGAGGCGTGGATACGCAGTATTTT | CASSSAGGVDTQYF
TRBJ1-1 | - | few | TRBV29-1 | TGCAGCGTTGCTGCGGGTGAAGCTTTCTTT | CSVAAGEAFF
TRBJ2-1 | - | few | TRBV7-6 | TGTGCCAGCAGCAAGAGATCAGATGGGAATGAGCAGTTCTTC | CASSKRSDGNEQFF
TRBJ1-2 | - | few | TRBV14 | TGTGCCAGCAGCTATAGGGGCGCCTATGGCTACACCTTC | CASSYRGAYGYTF
TRBJ2-5 | - | many | TRBV25-1 | TGTGCCAGCAGGAAATTTTACCAAGAGACCCAGTACTTC | CASRKFYQETQYF
TRBJ1-5 | - | many | TRBV12-3/TRBV12-4 | TGTGCCAGCAGTTTAGGGACAGTTAGCAATCAGCCCCAGCATTTT | CASSLGTVSNQPQHF
TRBJ2-6 | - | many | TRBV19 | TGTGCCAGTAGCAACAGGTTTCCAGGTGGGGCCAACGTCCTGACTTTC | CASSNRFPGGANVLTF
TRBJ1-5 | - | - | TRBV28 | TGTGCCAGCACCCCGCTGGGCAGTTATCAGCCCCAGCATTTT | CASTPLGSYQPQHF
TRBJ2-7 | - | few | TRBV4-1 | TGCGCCAGCAGCCCAGCGGTGTCCTACGAGCAGTACTTC | CASSPAVSYEQYF
TRBJ1-1 | - | many | TRBV5-5 | TGTGCCAGCAGCAAAGACAGCCTATGGGACACTGAAGCTTTCTTT | CASSKDSLWDTEAFF
TRBJ1-1 | TRBD1 | - | TRBV12-3/TRBV12-4 | TGTGCCAGCAGCCCCTACAGGGGGAACACTGAAGCTTTCTTT | CASSPYRGNTEAFF
TRBJ2-7 | - | - | TRBV10-1 | TGCGCCAGCAGTGAGTACGAGCAGTACTTC | CASSEYEQYF
TRBJ2-4 | TRBD1 | few | TRBV11-2 | TGTGCCAGCAGTGCCACGCCGGGACAGGCCCAAGCCAAAAACATTCAGTACTTC | CASSATPGQAQAKNIQYF
TRBJ1-1 | - | many | TRBV7-9 | TGTGCCAGCAGCTTGGCTTTAACTGAAGCTTTCTTT | CASSLALTEAFF
TRBJ2-1 | - | - | TRBV2 | TGTGCCAGCAGTGGGGAGTGGGGCAATGAGCAGTTCTTC | CASSGEWGNEQFF
TRBJ1-6 | - | - | TRBV19 | TGTGCCAGTAGTATATTTGGGCCGGCCATATCAGAAAATTCACCCCTCCACTTT | CASSIFGPAISENSPLHF
TRBJ2-7 | TRBD1 | - | TRBV27 | TGTGCCAGCAGAGAACCGGGACAGATCTACGAGCAGTACTTC | CASREPGQIYEQYF
TRBJ1-6 | - | - | TRBV2 | TGTGCCAGCAGTGTCAAGGCTGGTTCACCCCTCCACTTT | CASSVKAGSPLHF
TRBJ1-1 | - | few | TRBV29-1 | TGCAGCGTTTCGACAAGGTTGAACACTGAAGCTTTCTTT | CSVSTRLNTEAFF
TRBJ2-2 | - | many | TRBV12-3/TRBV12-4 | TGTGCCAGCACCCTCAATCGGGAGCTGTTTTTT | CASTLNRELFF
TRBJ2-3 | TRBD1 | - | TRBV20-1 | TGCAGTGCTAGACCGATGCTTTCCACAGGGGCCATCGATACGCAGTATTTT | CSARPMLSTGAIDTQYF
TRBJ2-7 | TRBD2 | - | TRBV29-1 | TGCAGCGTTGCACCGGGGACTACCTACGAGCAGTACTTC | CSVAPGTTYEQYF
TRBJ1-2 | - | few | TRBV19 | TGTGCCAGTAGCTCAACAGGGCCCTACTATGGCTACACCTTC | CASSSTGPYYGYTF
TRBJ2-6 | TRBD1 | many | TRBV7-6 | TGTGCCAGCAGCCCCGTCCCGGGACAGGGTTCCGGGGCCAACGTCCTGACTTTC | CASSPVPGQGSGANVLTF
TRBJ2-7 | TRBD2 | few | TRBV5-1 | TGCGCCAGCAGCAAAGACGTAGCGGGGGAGCAGTACTTC | CASSKDVAGEQYF
TRBJ2-2 | - | few | TRBV2 | TGTGCCAGCAGTGATCCAGGGCTCACCGGGGAGCTGTTTTTT | CASSDPGLTGELFF
TRBJ2-3 | - | few | TRBV5-5 | TGTGCCAGCAGCTATGGAGGCCCAGATACGCAGTATTTT | CASSYGGPDTQYF
TRBJ1-5 | TRBD1 | - | TRBV6-1 | TGTGCCAGCAGGTCCGGGACAGGGGGCGGACAGCCCCAGCATTTT | CASRSGTGGGQPQHF